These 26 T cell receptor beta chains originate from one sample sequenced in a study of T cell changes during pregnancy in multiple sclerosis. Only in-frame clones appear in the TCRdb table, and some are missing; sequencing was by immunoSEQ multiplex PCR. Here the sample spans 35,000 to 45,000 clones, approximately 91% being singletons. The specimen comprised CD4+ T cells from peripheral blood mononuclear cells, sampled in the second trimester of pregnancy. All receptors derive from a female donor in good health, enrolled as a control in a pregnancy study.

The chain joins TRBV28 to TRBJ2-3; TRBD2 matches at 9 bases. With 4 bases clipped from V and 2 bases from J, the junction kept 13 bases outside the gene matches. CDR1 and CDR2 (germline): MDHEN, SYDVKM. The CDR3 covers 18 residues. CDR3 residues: CASSSPGWRGGNTDTQYF. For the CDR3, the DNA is TGTGCCAGCAGTTCTCCCGGCTGGCGGGGGGGAAACACAGATACGCAGTATTTT.

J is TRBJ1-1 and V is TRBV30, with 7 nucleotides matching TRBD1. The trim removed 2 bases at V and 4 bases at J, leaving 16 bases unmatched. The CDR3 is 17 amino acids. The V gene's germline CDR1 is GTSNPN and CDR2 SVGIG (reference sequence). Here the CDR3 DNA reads TGTGCCTGGAGTCCAAGTCGAACACAGGGGTTAGGCACTGAAGCTTTCTTT. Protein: CAWSPSRTQGLGTEAFF.

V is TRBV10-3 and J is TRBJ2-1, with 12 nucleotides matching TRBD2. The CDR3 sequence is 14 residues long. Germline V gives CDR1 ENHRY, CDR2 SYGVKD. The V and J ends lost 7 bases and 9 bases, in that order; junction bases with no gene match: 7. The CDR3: CAINLAGGSGEQFF. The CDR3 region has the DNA TGTGCCATCAATCTAGCGGGAGGGTCAGGTGAGCAGTTCTTC.

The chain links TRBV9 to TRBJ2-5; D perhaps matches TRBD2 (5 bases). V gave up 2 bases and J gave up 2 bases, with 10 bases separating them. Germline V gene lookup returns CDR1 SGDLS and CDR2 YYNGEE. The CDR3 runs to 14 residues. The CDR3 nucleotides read TGTGCCAGCAGCGTCGGGAACGCTCAAGAGACCCAGTACTTC. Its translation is CASSVGNAQETQYF.

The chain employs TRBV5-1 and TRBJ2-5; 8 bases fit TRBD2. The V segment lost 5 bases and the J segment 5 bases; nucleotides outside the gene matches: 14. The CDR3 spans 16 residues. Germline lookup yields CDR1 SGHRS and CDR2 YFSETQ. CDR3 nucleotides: TGCGCCAGCAGACCGGGGGTATCGGGGGGGTCGGAGACCCAGTACTTC. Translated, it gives CASRPGVSGGSETQYF.

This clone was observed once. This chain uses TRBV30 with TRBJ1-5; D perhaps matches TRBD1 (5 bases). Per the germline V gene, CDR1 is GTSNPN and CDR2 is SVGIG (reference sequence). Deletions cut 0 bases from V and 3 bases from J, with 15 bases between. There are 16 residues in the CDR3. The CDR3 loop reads CAWSVDRGTNNQPQHF. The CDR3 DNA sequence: TGTGCCTGGAGTGTTGATCGGGGGACCAACAATCAGCCCCAGCATTTT.

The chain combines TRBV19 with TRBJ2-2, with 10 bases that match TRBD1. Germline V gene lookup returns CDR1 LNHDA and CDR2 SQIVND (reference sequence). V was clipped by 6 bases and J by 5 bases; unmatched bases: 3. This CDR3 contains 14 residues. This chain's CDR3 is CASRTGGATGELFF. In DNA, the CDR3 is TGTGCCAGTAGGACAGGGGGCGCGACCGGGGAGCTGTTTTTT.

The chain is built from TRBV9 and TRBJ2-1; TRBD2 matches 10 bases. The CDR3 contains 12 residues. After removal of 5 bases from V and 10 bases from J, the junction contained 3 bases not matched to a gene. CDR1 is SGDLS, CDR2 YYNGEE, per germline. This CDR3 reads CASSHSGGEQFF. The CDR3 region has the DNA TGTGCCAGCAGTCATAGCGGGGGGGAGCAGTTCTTC.

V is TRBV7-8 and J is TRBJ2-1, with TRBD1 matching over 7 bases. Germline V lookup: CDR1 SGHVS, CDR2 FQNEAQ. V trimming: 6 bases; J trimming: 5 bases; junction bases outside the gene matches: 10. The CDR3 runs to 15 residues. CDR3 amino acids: CASREAGGFDNEQFF. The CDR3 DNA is TGTGCCAGCAGGGAAGCAGGGGGTTTCGACAATGAGCAGTTCTTC.

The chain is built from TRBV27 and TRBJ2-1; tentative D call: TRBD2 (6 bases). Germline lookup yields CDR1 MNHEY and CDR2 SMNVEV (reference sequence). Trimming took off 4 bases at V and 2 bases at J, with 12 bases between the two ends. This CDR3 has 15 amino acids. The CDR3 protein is CASSYRLGPYNEQFF. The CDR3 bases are TGTGCCAGCAGTTACAGACTAGGCCCCTACAATGAGCAGTTCTTC.

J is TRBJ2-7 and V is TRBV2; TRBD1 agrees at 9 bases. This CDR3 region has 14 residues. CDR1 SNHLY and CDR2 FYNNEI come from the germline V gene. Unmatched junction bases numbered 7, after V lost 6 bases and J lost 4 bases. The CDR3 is CASRPGQGSYEQYF. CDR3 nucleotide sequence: TGTGCCAGCAGGCCGGGACAGGGATCTTACGAGCAGTACTTC.

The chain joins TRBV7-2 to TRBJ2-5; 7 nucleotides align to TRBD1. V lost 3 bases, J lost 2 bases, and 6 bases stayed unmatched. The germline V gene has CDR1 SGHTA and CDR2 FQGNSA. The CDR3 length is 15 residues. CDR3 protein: CASSFITRGQETQYF. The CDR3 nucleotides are TGTGCCAGCAGCTTTATCACCAGGGGGCAAGAGACCCAGTACTTC. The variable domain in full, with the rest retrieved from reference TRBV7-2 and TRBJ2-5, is GAGVSQSPSNKVTEKGKDVELRCDPISGHTALYWYRQSLGQGLEFLIYFQGNSAPDKSGLPSDRFSAERTGGSVSTLTIQRTQQEDSAVYLCASSFITRGQETQYFGPGTRLLVL.

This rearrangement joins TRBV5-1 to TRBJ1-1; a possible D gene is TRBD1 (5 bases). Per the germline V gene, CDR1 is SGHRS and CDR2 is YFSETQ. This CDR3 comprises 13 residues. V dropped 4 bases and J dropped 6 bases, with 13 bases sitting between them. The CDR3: CASSAGTTAEAFF. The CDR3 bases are TGCGCCAGCAGCGCCGGGACTACAGCTGAAGCTTTCTTT.

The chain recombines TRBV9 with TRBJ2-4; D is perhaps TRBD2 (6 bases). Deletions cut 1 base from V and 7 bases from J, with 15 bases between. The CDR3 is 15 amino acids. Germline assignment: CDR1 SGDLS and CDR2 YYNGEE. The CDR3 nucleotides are TGTGCCAGCAGCGTACTCGGAGACGCGGGGAACATTCAGTACTTC. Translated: CASSVLGDAGNIQYF.

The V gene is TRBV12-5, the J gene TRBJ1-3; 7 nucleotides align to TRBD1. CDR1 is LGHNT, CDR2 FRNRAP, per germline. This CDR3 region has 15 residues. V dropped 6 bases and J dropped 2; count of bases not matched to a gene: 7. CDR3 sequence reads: CASGVDRDPGNTIYF. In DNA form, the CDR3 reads TGTGCTAGTGGAGTCGACAGGGACCCTGGAAACACCATATATTTT.

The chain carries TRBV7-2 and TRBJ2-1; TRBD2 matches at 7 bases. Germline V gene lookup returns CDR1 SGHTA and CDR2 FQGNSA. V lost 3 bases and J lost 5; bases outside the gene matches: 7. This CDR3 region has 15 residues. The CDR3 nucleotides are TGTGCCAGCAGCTTGTCCAGCGGGGAAAACAATGAGCAGTTCTTC. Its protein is CASSLSSGENNEQFF.

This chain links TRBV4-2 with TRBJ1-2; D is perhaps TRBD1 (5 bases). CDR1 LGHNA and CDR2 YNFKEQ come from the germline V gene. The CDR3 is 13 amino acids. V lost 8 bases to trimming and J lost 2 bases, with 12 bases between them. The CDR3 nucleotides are TGTGCCAGCGAACAGGATAAGAACTATGGCTACACCTTC. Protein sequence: CASEQDKNYGYTF.

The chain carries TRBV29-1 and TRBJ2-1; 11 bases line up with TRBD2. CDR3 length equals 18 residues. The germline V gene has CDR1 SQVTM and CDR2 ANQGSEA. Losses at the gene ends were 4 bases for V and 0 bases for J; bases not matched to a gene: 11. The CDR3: CSVVRGLAGGISYNEQFF. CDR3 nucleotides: TGCAGCGTTGTGAGAGGGCTAGCGGGGGGCATCTCCTACAATGAGCAGTTCTTC.

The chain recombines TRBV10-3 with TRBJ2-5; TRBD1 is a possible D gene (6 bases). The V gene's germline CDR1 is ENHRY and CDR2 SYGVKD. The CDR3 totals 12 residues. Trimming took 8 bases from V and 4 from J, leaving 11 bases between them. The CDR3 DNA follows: TGTGCCATCTCAGGGGCAGGAGAGACCCAGTACTTC. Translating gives CAISGAGETQYF.

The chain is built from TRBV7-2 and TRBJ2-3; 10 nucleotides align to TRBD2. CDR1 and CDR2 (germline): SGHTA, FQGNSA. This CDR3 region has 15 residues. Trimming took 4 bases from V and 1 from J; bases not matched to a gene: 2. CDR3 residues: CASSSGLAGTDTQYF. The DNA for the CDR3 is TGTGCCAGCAGCTCTGGACTAGCGGGCACAGATACGCAGTATTTT.

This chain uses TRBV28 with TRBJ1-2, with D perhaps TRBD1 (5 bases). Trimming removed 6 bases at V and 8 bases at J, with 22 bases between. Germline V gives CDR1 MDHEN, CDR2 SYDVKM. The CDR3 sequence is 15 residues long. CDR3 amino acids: CASSAEIQGPRGYTF. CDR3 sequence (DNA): TGTGCCAGCAGCGCCGAAATCCAGGGCCCGAGGGGCTACACCTTC.

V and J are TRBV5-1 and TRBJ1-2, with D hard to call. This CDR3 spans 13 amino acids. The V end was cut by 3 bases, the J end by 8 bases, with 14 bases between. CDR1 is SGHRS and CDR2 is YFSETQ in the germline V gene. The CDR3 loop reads CASSSRGPSGYTF. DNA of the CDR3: TGCGCCAGCAGCTCCCGTGGGCCCTCAGGCTACACCTTC.

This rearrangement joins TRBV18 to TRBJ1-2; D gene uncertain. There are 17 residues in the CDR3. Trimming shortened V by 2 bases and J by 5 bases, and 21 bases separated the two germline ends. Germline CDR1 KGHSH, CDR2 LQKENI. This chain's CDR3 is CASSPGFPGKDRYGYTF. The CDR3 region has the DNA TGTGCCAGCTCACCAGGATTCCCGGGGAAAGATCGTTATGGCTACACCTTC.

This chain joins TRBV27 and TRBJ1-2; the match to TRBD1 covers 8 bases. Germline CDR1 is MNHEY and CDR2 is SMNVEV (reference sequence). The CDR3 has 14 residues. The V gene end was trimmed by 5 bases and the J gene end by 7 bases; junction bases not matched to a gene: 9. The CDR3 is CASSPPGTGGGYTF. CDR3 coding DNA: TGTGCCAGCAGTCCGCCCGGGACAGGAGGTGGCTACACCTTC.

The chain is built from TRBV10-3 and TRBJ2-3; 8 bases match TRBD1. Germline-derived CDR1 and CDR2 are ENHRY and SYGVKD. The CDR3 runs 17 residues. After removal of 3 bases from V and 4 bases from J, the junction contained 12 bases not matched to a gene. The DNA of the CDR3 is TGTGCCATCAGTGAATGGACAGGGAGAATGTTCGCAGATACGCAGTATTTT. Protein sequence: CAISEWTGRMFADTQYF.

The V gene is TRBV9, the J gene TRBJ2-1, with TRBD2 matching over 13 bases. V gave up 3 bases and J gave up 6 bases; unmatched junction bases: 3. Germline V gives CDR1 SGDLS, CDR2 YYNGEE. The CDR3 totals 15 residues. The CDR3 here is CASSEGLAGTNEQFF. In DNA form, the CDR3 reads TGTGCCAGCAGCGAGGGACTAGCGGGAACCAATGAGCAGTTCTTC.